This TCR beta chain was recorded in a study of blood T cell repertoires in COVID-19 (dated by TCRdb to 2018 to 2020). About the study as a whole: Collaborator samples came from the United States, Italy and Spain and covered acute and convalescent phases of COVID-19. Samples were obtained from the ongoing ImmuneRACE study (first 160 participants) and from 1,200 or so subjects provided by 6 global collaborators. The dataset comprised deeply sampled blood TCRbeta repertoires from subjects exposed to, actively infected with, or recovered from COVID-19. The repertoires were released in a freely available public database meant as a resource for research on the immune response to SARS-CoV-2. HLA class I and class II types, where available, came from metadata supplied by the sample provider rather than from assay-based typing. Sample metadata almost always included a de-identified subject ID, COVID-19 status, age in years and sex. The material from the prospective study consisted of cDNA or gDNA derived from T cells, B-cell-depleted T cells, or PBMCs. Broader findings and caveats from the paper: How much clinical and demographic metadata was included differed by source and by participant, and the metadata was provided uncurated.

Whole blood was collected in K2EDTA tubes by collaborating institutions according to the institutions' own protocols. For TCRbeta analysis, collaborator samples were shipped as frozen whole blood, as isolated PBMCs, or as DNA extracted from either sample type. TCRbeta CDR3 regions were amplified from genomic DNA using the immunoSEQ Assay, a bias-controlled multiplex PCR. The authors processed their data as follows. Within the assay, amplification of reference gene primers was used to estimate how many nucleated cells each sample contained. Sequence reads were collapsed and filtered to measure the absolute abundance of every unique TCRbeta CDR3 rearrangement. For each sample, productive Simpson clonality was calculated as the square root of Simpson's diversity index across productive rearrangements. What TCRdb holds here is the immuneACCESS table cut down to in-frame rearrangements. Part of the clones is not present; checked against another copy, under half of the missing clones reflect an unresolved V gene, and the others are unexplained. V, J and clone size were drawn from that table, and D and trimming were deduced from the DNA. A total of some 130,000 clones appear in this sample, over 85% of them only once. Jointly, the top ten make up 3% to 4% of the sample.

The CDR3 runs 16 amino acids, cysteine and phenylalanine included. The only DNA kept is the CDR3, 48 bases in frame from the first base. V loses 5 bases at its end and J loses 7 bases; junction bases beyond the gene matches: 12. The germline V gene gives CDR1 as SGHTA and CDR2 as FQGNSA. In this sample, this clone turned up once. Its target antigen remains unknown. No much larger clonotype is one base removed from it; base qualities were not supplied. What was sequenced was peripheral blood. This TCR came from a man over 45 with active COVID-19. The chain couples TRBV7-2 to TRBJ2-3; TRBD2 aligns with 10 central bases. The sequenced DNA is TGTGCCAGCAGCAAAGAGGCAGCGGGAGGGGGCAATACGCAGTATTTT. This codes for CASSKEAAGGGNTQYF. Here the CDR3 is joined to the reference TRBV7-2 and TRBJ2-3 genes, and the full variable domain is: GAGVSQSPSNKVTEKGKDVELRCDPISGHTALYWYRQSLGQGLEFLIYFQGNSAPDKSGLPSDRFSAERTGGSVSTLTIQRTQQEDSAVYLCASSKEAAGGGNTQYFGPGTRLTVL.